What follows are 19 T cell receptor beta chains derived from one specimen sequenced in a study of blood T cell repertoires in COVID-19. Clones were read by immunoSEQ multiplex PCR, and TCRdb kept only the in-frame ones, dropping some. The table lists approximately 240,000 clones, roughly nine tenths of them singletons. The sequencing input was PBMCs or T cells enriched from blood (not recorded which). The receptors shown here come from a woman in her forties or fifties in a cohort exposed to, infected with or recovered from COVID-19 (not recorded which).

The V and J genes are TRBV4-2 and TRBJ2-3; D gene ambiguous. With 7 bases removed from V and 0 bases from J, the gap between germline ends came to 17 bases. Germline V gene sequence: CDR1 LGHNA, CDR2 YNFKEQ. This CDR3 has 16 amino acids. Written as DNA, the CDR3 is TGTGCCAGCACCCCAACGGCCGGGTCGAGCACAGATACGCAGTATTTT. Protein: CASTPTAGSSTDTQYF.

The rearrangement links TRBV9 to TRBJ2-1, with 11 positions matching TRBD2. CDR1 is SGDLS and CDR2 is YYNGEE in the germline V gene. Unmatched junction bases numbered 6, after V lost 4 bases and J lost 6 bases. CDR3 size: 15 residues. In DNA, the CDR3 is TGTGCCAGCAGCACCGCTAGCGGGGGGTTCAATGAGCAGTTCTTC. Encoded protein: CASSTASGGFNEQFF.

V gene TRBV4-2 combines with J gene TRBJ2-7; no clear D gene. CDR1 and CDR2 from the germline V gene are LGHNA and YNFKEQ. The CDR3 is made up of 17 amino acids. Trimming removed 0 bases from V and 1 base from J, with 16 bases in between. The CDR3 protein is CASSQDLSAGMSYEQYF. CDR3 in DNA: TGTGCCAGCAGCCAAGATTTGTCGGCAGGTATGTCCTACGAGCAGTACTTC.

The gene calls are TRBV18 and TRBJ1-1, with 10 bases matching TRBD1. V shed 6 bases, J shed 1 base, and the junction held 14 bases outside the gene matches. The CDR3 spans 18 residues. Germline values: CDR1 KGHSH, CDR2 LQKENI. CDR3 DNA: TGTGCCAGCTCCCCTAGACAGGGGGCTGTTGGAACGAACACTGAAGCTTTCTTT. Encoded protein: CASSPRQGAVGTNTEAFF.

The chain has TRBV24-1 and TRBJ2-3; D remains ambiguous. The germline V gene has CDR1 KGHDR and CDR2 SFDVKD. Trimming shortened V by 12 bases and J by 4 bases, and 19 bases separated the two germline ends. The CDR3 has 14 residues. Written as DNA, the CDR3 is TGTGCCTCTTCTTTCTCGGCGGATTCAGATACGCAGTATTTT. This codes for CASSFSADSDTQYF.

V gene TRBV7-2 combines with J gene TRBJ1-3; no definite D call. Germline V gives CDR1 SGHTA, CDR2 FQGNSA. CDR3 length: 13 residues. V was cut by 5 bases and J by 1 base, with 6 bases left in between. The CDR3 bases are TGTGCCAGCAGCCCCTTGTCTGGAAACACCATATATTTT. Translation gives CASSPLSGNTIYF.

Here the CDR3 reads CASSRGSKTGRDSPLHF. DNA of the CDR3: TGTGCCAGCAGCCGAGGAAGCAAGACAGGACGGGATTCACCCCTCCACTTT. The rearrangement links TRBV3-1 (or the pseudogene TRBV3-2) to TRBJ1-6; D may be TRBD1 (6 bases). Looked up from germline, CDR1 is LGHDT and CDR2 is YNNKEL (reference sequence). This CDR3 comprises 17 residues. V lost 4 bases and J lost 8, with 21 bases in between.

The rearrangement uses TRBV5-8 and TRBJ1-5; D perhaps matches TRBD1 (6 bases). Deletions cut 0 bases from V and 7 bases from J, with 8 bases between. Germline V gene data show CDR1 as SGHTS and CDR2 as YDEGEE. The CDR3 covers 13 residues. CDR3: CASSLVGGQPQHF. The CDR3, as DNA: TGTGCCAGCAGCTTGGTAGGGGGACAGCCCCAGCATTTT.

The gene calls are TRBV7-9 and TRBJ1-5; TRBD1 might be the D (5 bases). The V and J ends lost 4 bases and 5 bases respectively, with 12 bases between them. Germline-derived CDR1 and CDR2 are SEHNR and FQNEAQ (reference sequence). The CDR3 totals 14 residues. CDR3: CASSSISGDQPQHF. The CDR3, as DNA: TGTGCCAGCAGCTCTATTTCGGGGGATCAGCCCCAGCATTTT.

V usage is TRBV5-8 and J usage is TRBJ2-5; 15 bases match TRBD2. Looked up from germline, CDR1 is SGHTS and CDR2 is YDEGEE. With 4 bases clipped from V and 5 bases from J, the junction kept 12 bases outside the gene matches. The CDR3 length is 18 residues. The CDR3 coding sequence is TGTGCCAGCAGCCTCGGAGGACTAGCGGGGGGGCGGCTGGAGACCCAGTACTTC. It translates to CASSLGGLAGGRLETQYF.

V gene TRBV7-9 combines with J gene TRBJ1-1; weak D call: TRBD1 (6 bases). This CDR3 has 14 residues. Germline values: CDR1 SEHNR, CDR2 FQNEAQ (reference sequence). V lost 6 bases and J lost 2, with 13 bases in between. The CDR3 sequence is CASRQGTGNTEAFF. CDR3 nucleotide sequence: TGTGCCAGCAGACAGGGAACAGGAAACACTGAAGCTTTCTTT.

V usage is TRBV7-2 and J usage is TRBJ2-3; TRBD2 matches at 13 bases. With 4 bases clipped from V and 0 bases from J, the junction kept 7 bases outside the gene matches. Germline CDR1 and CDR2: SGHTA and FQGNSA. The CDR3 extends over 18 amino acids. In DNA form, the CDR3 reads TGTGCCAGCAGCTACCGACTAGCGGGGGGATTTAGCACAGATACGCAGTATTTT. Translation: CASSYRLAGGFSTDTQYF.

V and J are TRBV7-9 and TRBJ1-3, with D uncertain. Trimming removed 2 bases from V and 2 bases from J, with 19 bases in between. Germline V CDR1 and CDR2: SEHNR, FQNEAQ (reference sequence). CDR3 length equals 18 residues. CDR3 nucleotide sequence: TGTGCCAGCAGCTTAAAAGATGGTCTGGCGGCTGCTGGAAACACCATATATTTT. It translates to CASSLKDGLAAAGNTIYF.

This chain links TRBV5-1 with TRBJ1-5; TRBD1 aligns across 7 bases. The CDR3 is made up of 16 amino acids. The V gene end was trimmed by 4 bases and the J gene end by 4 bases; junction bases not matched to a gene: 11. In germline, CDR1 is SGHRS, CDR2 YFSETQ. The CDR3 spells CASSPGGAGQNQPQHF. CDR3 nucleotides: TGCGCCAGCAGCCCCGGAGGGGCGGGACAGAATCAGCCCCAGCATTTT.

The chain links TRBV19 to TRBJ1-5; 7 bases map to TRBD1. The V gene's germline CDR1 is LNHDA and CDR2 SQIVND (reference sequence). There are 15 residues in the CDR3. V lost 5 bases, J lost 6 bases, and 10 bases stayed unmatched. Here the CDR3 reads CASSEDRVRRQPQHF. The CDR3 nucleotides read TGTGCCAGTAGTGAAGACAGGGTAAGGCGTCAGCCCCAGCATTTT. The whole variable domain, remainder taken from reference TRBV19 and TRBJ1-5, is DGGITQSPKYLFRKEGQNVTLSCEQNLNHDAMYWYRQDPGQGLRLIYYSQIVNDFQKGDIAEGYSVSREKKESFPLTVTSAQKNPTAFYLCASSEDRVRRQPQHFGDGTRLSIL.

The chain uses TRBV5-5 and TRBJ1-5; no clear D. CDR1 and CDR2 from the germline V gene are SGHKS and YYEKEE (reference sequence). This CDR3 comprises 19 residues. V was trimmed by 4 bases and J by 0 bases, leaving 23 bases between them. This CDR3 is CASSMSTRITDYSNQPQHF. The CDR3 DNA reads as TGTGCCAGCAGCATGTCGACTCGGATAACCGATTATAGCAATCAGCCCCAGCATTTT.

The CDR3 nucleotides read TGTGCCAGCAGCGCATTACGGAGCTCGAACACTGAAGCTTTCTTT. This translates into CASSALRSSNTEAFF. The chain uses TRBV7-9 and TRBJ1-1; D ambiguous. CDR3 length: 15 residues. V was shortened by 5 bases and J by 1 base, with 14 bases between the two germline ends. Looked up from germline, CDR1 is SEHNR and CDR2 is FQNEAQ (reference sequence).

This clone was seen ten or more times. The chain combines TRBV9 with TRBJ2-7, with D possibly matching TRBD2 (6 bases). Germline assignment: CDR1 SGDLS and CDR2 YYNGEE. The CDR3 consists of 15 residues. V gave up 1 base and J gave up 1 base, with 12 bases separating them. This chain's CDR3 is CASSVQEGSSYEQYF. The CDR3 coding sequence is TGTGCCAGCAGCGTACAGGAGGGGTCTTCCTACGAGCAGTACTTC. Supplemented by reference TRBV9 and TRBJ2-7, the full variable domain reads DSGVTQTPKHLITATGQRVTLRCSPRSGDLSVYWYQQSLDQGLQFLIQYYNGEERAKGNILERFSAQQFPDLHSELNLSSLELGDSALYFCASSVQEGSSYEQYFGPGTRLTVT.

The chain combines TRBV23-1 with TRBJ2-7; 10 nucleotides match TRBD1. TRBV23-1 is an ORF; its function is uncertain. The length of the CDR3 is 19 residues. The ends lost 0 bases at V and 2 bases at J; junction bases unmatched: 13. The CDR3 loop reads CASSQSSGGYGTGAYEQYF. CDR3 nucleotides: TGCGCCAGCAGTCAATCGAGTGGAGGGTATGGGACAGGGGCCTACGAGCAGTACTTC.